Listed here is a single TCR beta chain. Its cognate antigen is unknown. TCRdb fed the RT-PCR reads into MiXCR, producing one record per CDR3 protein. The sample holds some 180,000 distinct CDR3 sequences, about 9.3% seen once. The CDR3 is made up of 15 amino acids. The V end was cut by 5 bases, the J end by 1 base, with 15 bases between. Germline assignment: CDR1 PRHDT and CDR2 FYEKMQ (reference sequence). The data were obtained in a study of response to subunit inactivated influenza vaccine. Study results and caveats: That few new T cells are recruited by each seasonal influenza vaccination was the authors' suggestion.

This sequence joins TRBV13 and TRBJ2-7; D perhaps matches TRBD1 (6 bases). The sequence derives from a middle-aged man who received an inactivated influenza vaccine. The sequencing here drew on non-naive T cells sorted from PBMCs, taken on the day of vaccination. This chain's CDR3 is CASSDSRQGSYEQYF. CDR3 DNA: TGTGCCAGCAGCGACTCCCGGCAGGGGTCCTACGAGCAGTACTTC.